This entry lists 25 T cell receptor beta chains sequenced from one sample in a study of blood T cell repertoires in COVID-19. Produced via immunoSEQ multiplex PCR; TCRdb's table is partial and in-frame only. The table includes about 260,000 clones, 80% to 90% detected once. Sequencing was performed on peripheral blood. The origin of the receptors is a man younger than 45 with active or convalescent COVID-19.

The V gene is TRBV2, the J gene TRBJ1-3; D call uncertain. Trimming took off 7 bases at V and 0 bases at J, with 7 bases between the two ends. The CDR3 has 13 residues. CDR1 and CDR2 (germline): SNHLY, FYNNEI. The CDR3 coding sequence is TGTGCCAGCATTCGGGGCTCTGGAAACACCATATATTTT. This sequence encodes CASIRGSGNTIYF.

The V gene is TRBV29-1, the J gene TRBJ1-1; 7 bases align to TRBD1. In germline, CDR1 is SQVTM, CDR2 ANQGSEA. This CDR3 region has 12 residues. V trimming: 5 bases; J trimming: 6 bases; junction bases outside the gene matches: 6. The CDR3 spells CSVQTGKPEAFF. CDR3 nucleotide sequence: TGCAGCGTTCAGACAGGGAAACCTGAAGCTTTCTTT.

The CDR3 bases are TGTGCCAGCAGCTTGGGGCAGTCCTACGAGCAGTACTTC. It encodes CASSLGQSYEQYF. The chain combines TRBV5-4 with TRBJ2-7; no reliable D call. The length of the CDR3 is 13 residues. Germline CDR1 and CDR2: SGHNT and YYREEE (reference sequence). V lost 0 bases and J 1 base, leaving 5 bases between the germline ends.

This clone was detected only a few times. The genes are TRBV7-9 and TRBJ1-6; no firm D call. Trimming removed 5 bases at V and 5 bases at J, with 10 bases between. Per the germline V gene, CDR1 is SEHNR and CDR2 is FQNEAQ (reference sequence). CDR3 length: 14 residues. The CDR3 is CASSLDSNNSPLHF. The CDR3 DNA is TGTGCCAGCAGCCTCGACTCAAATAATTCACCCCTCCACTTT.

This clone is a singleton in its sample. The chain has TRBV9 and TRBJ2-2; 9 nucleotides match TRBD2. Germline CDR1 is SGDLS and CDR2 is YYNGEE. The CDR3 extends over 18 amino acids. J gave up 4 bases and V 0 bases, and 10 bases lay outside the gene matches. The CDR3 protein is CASSVGPAGGFGTGELFF. The CDR3 region has the DNA TGTGCCAGCAGCGTAGGTCCAGCGGGGGGTTTTGGCACCGGGGAGCTGTTTTTT.

This clone appeared a single time. V usage is TRBV27 and J usage is TRBJ1-5; D ambiguous. From germline, CDR1 is MNHEY and CDR2 SMNVEV (reference sequence). This CDR3 is 14 amino acids long. V was clipped by 2 bases and J by 4 bases, with 9 bases between them. This CDR3 reads CASSLRPGNQPQHF. CDR3 DNA sequence: TGTGCCAGCAGTTTAAGGCCAGGTAATCAGCCCCAGCATTTT.

This clone was counted only a few times. The V call is TRBV5-4, the J call TRBJ1-6, with TRBD1 identical over 8 bases. CDR3 length: 15 amino acids. The germline CDR1 and CDR2 sequences are SGHNT and YYREEE (reference sequence). Trimming removed 4 bases from V and 10 bases from J; junction bases left unmatched: 10. The CDR3: CASSVSRQGQSPLHF. The CDR3 DNA sequence: TGTGCCAGCAGCGTTTCACGACAGGGGCAATCACCCCTCCACTTT.

The rearrangement joins TRBV5-6 to TRBJ2-1; 8 nucleotides line up with TRBD2. V was pared by 0 bases and J by 4 bases, with 12 bases of the junction left unmatched. This CDR3 region has 18 residues. Per the germline V gene, CDR1 is SGHDT and CDR2 is YYEEEE. DNA of the CDR3: TGTGCCAGCAGCTTGGTGATGAGCGGGGGAGCCTTTTACAATGAGCAGTTCTTC. Amino acids: CASSLVMSGGAFYNEQFF.

The chain combines TRBV6-4 with TRBJ2-3; 10 bases are a match to TRBD2. This CDR3 is built from 15 residues. The junction had 5 bases not matched to a gene; V was cut back by 6 bases and J by 2 bases. Per germline, CDR1 MRHNA and CDR2 SNTAGT. CDR3: CASSRTSGTTDTQYF. The CDR3 DNA reads as TGTGCCAGCAGCCGCACTAGCGGGACCACAGATACGCAGTATTTT.

Concerning this clone: The sample contains more than one DNA sequence encoding this CDR3. This chain uses TRBV7-2 with TRBJ2-7; 11 bases line up with TRBD2. The CDR3 contains 15 residues. The germline V gene encodes CDR1 SGHTA and CDR2 FQGNSA. The trim removed 1 base at V and 4 bases at J, leaving 3 bases unmatched. The CDR3 nucleotides are TGTGCCAGCAGCTTAGGCCTAGCGGGGGGATACGAGCAGTACTTC. Translation gives CASSLGLAGGYEQYF.

The rearrangement links TRBV11-2 to TRBJ1-1, with a tentative D call TRBD1 (5 bases). CDR3 length: 15 residues. V was pared by 4 bases and J by 1 base, with 13 bases between. The germline V gene encodes CDR1 SGHAT and CDR2 FQNNGV. Here the CDR3 DNA reads TGTGCCAGCAGCTGGGGGGGACTATGGAACACTGAAGCTTTCTTT. It encodes CASSWGGLWNTEAFF.

J is TRBJ2-5 and V is TRBV5-1; 15 nucleotides agree with TRBD2. The V gene's germline CDR1 is SGHRS and CDR2 YFSETQ. The CDR3 sequence is 18 residues long. With V trimmed by 4 bases and J by 2 bases, 9 bases remained unmatched. CDR3 residues: CASSTRTSGGAGQETQYF. DNA for the CDR3: TGCGCCAGCAGCACCCGGACTAGCGGGGGGGCCGGGCAAGAGACCCAGTACTTC.

This chain links TRBV27 with TRBJ1-6, with no clear D. V lost 5 bases and J 6 bases, leaving 11 bases between the germline ends. CDR3 length: 14 residues. CDR1 is MNHEY and CDR2 is SMNVEV in the germline V gene (reference sequence). The CDR3 DNA is TGTGCCAGCAGTCTGATGCAGGTTAATTCACCCCTCCACTTT. It encodes CASSLMQVNSPLHF.

The gene calls are TRBV5-6 and TRBJ2-2; 9 nucleotides line up with TRBD2. Germline trimming cut 5 bases from V and 0 bases from J; bases unmatched to any gene: 5. This CDR3 region has 16 residues. Germline-derived CDR1 and CDR2 are SGHDT and YYEEEE. The CDR3 loop reads CASSLGLAANTGELFF. The CDR3 DNA follows: TGTGCCAGCAGTCTGGGACTAGCCGCGAACACCGGGGAGCTGTTTTTT.

V and J are TRBV7-9 and TRBJ2-3; unclear D gene. V lost 0 bases and J lost 0, with 7 bases in between. The germline gives CDR1 SEHNR, CDR2 FQNEAQ (reference sequence). This CDR3 comprises 15 residues. The CDR3 sequence: CASSLASVSTDTQYF. CDR3 sequence (DNA): TGTGCCAGCAGCTTAGCTTCTGTTAGCACAGATACGCAGTATTTT.

This clone has a single count. The chain employs TRBV7-2 and TRBJ2-1; 7 bases are a match to TRBD1. Unmatched junction bases numbered 9, after V lost 6 bases and J lost 7 bases. Germline loops: CDR1 SGHTA, CDR2 FQGNSA. This CDR3 spans 14 amino acids. Here the CDR3 DNA reads TGTGCCAGCAGTACACAGGGGTTCAATAATGAGCAGTTCTTC. This sequence encodes CASSTQGFNNEQFF. Looking up the rest from reference TRBV7-2 and TRBJ2-1 gives the full variable domain: GAGVSQSPSNKVTEKGKDVELRCDPISGHTALYWYRQSLGQGLEFLIYFQGNSAPDKSGLPSDRFSAERTGGSVSTLTIQRTQQEDSAVYLCASSTQGFNNEQFFGPGTRLTVL.

The chain is built from TRBV19 and TRBJ2-5; possible D gene TRBD2, 6 bases. CDR3 size: 13 residues. CDR1 is LNHDA and CDR2 is SQIVND in the germline V gene (reference sequence). V lost 6 bases and J lost 5, with 13 bases in between. In nucleotides, the CDR3 is TGTGCCAGTAGAGGCGGGGCGCTGGAGACCCAGTACTTC. This encodes CASRGGALETQYF.

This chain uses TRBV19 with TRBJ1-5; tentatively, D is TRBD1 (5 bases). There are 11 residues in the CDR3. V was cut by 3 bases and J by 15 bases, with 12 bases left in between. Germline V gene lookup returns CDR1 LNHDA and CDR2 SQIVND (reference sequence). The CDR3 DNA sequence: TGTGCCAGTAGTATGAACAGGCAACCGCATTTT. Protein product: CASSMNRQPHF.

V usage is TRBV6-5 and J usage is TRBJ2-5; 10 bases fit TRBD1. The CDR3 runs to 14 residues. Germline CDR1 and CDR2: MNHEY and SVGAGI. The ends lost 2 bases at V and 4 bases at J; junction bases unmatched: 1. CDR3 loop: CASSYGTGVETQYF. The CDR3, as DNA: TGTGCCAGCAGTTACGGGACAGGGGTAGAGACCCAGTACTTC.

This clone showed up just once. V is TRBV6-5 and J is TRBJ2-1; 7 bases align to TRBD1. The V gene end was trimmed by 5 bases and the J gene end by 0 bases; junction bases not matched to a gene: 4. Germline V gene lookup returns CDR1 MNHEY and CDR2 SVGAGI. CDR3 length: 15 amino acids. The CDR3 DNA sequence: TGTGCCAGCAGTCGGGACAGAAGCTCCTACAATGAGCAGTTCTTC. Translation gives CASSRDRSSYNEQFF.

The rearrangement uses TRBV6-5 and TRBJ1-5; D uncertain. Per germline, CDR1 MNHEY and CDR2 SVGAGI. This CDR3 region has 14 residues. With 5 bases removed from V and 3 bases from J, the gap between germline ends came to 11 bases. CDR3 residues: CASSPGGFNQPQHF. The CDR3 coding sequence is TGTGCCAGCAGTCCAGGAGGGTTCAATCAGCCCCAGCATTTT.

As DNA, the CDR3 is TGTGCCAGCAGTGTGCCGGGACAGTATGGCTACACCTTC. Translated, it gives CASSVPGQYGYTF. The chain links TRBV2 to TRBJ1-2; 7 bases are a match to TRBD1. The length of the CDR3 is 13 residues. V lost 4 bases and J lost 5; bases outside the gene matches: 4. CDR1 SNHLY and CDR2 FYNNEI come from the germline V gene.

The chain uses TRBV13 and TRBJ1-2, with 9 bases that match TRBD1. CDR1 is PRHDT and CDR2 is FYEKMQ in the germline V gene (reference sequence). CDR3 length equals 15 residues. V dropped 3 bases and J dropped 3; count of bases not matched to a gene: 5. The CDR3 protein is CASSLGQGFDYGYTF. CDR3 coding DNA: TGTGCCAGCAGCTTGGGACAGGGATTCGACTATGGCTACACCTTC.

This clone appeared once. This rearrangement joins TRBV10-1 to TRBJ2-2; 9 nucleotides align to TRBD1. The CDR3 has 16 amino acids. Germline V gene sequence: CDR1 WNHNN, CDR2 SYGVQD (reference sequence). J gave up 6 bases and V 3 bases, and 8 bases lay outside the gene matches. CDR3 amino acids: CASSDNRDRVPGELFF. CDR3 in DNA: TGCGCCAGCAGTGACAACCGGGACAGGGTCCCCGGGGAGCTGTTTTTT.

V and J are TRBV18 and TRBJ2-7; possibly TRBD2 for D (5 bases). Germline V gives CDR1 KGHSH, CDR2 LQKENI. The ends were cut back, 3 bases at V and 6 bases at J, with 18 bases in the middle. The CDR3 runs to 15 residues. The CDR3 nucleotides are TGTGCCAGCTCACCCGCCCAGGTCGGGGAATCCGAGCAGTACTTC. Amino acids: CASSPAQVGESEQYF.